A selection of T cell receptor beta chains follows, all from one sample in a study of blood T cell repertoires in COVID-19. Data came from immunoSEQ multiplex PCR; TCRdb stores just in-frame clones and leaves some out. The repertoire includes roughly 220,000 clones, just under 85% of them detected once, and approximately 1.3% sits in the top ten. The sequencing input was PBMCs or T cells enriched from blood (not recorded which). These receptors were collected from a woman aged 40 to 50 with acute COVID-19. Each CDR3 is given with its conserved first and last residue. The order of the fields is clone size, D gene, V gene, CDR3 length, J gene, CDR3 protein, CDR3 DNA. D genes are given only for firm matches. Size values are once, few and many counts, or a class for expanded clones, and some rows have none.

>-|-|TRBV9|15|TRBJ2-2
CASSARTGNTGELFF
TGTGCCAGCAGCGCCCGAACAGGGAACACCGGGGAGCTGTTTTTT
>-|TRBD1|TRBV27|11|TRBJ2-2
CASMTGRELFF
TGTGCCAGCATGACAGGGCGGGAGCTGTTTTTT
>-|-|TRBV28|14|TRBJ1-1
CASSLPSGGPEAFF
TGTGCCAGCAGTCTCCCCTCCGGGGGACCTGAAGCTTTCTTT
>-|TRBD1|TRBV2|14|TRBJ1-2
CASSDAQGTGGYTF
TGTGCCAGCAGTGATGCACAGGGGACGGGCGGCTACACCTTC
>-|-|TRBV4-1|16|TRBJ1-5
CASSQERGGSNQPQHF
TGCGCCAGCAGCCAAGAGAGGGGGGGAAGCAATCAGCCCCAGCATTTT
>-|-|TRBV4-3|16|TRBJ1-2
CASSARGSGRIYGYTF
TGCGCCAGCAGCGCGAGGGGGAGCGGCCGGATCTATGGCTACACCTTC
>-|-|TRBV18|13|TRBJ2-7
CASSPRDTYEQYF
TGTGCCAGCTCACCACGAGACACCTACGAGCAGTACTTC
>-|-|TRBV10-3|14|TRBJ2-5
CAISEFGSQETQYF
TGTGCCATCAGTGAGTTTGGCAGTCAAGAGACCCAGTACTTC
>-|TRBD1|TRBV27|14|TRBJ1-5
CASSLLGQGQPQHF
TGTGCCAGCAGCCTCCTGGGACAGGGTCAGCCCCAGCATTTT
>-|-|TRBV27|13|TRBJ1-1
CASSPPRGGEAFF
TGTGCCAGCAGTCCCCCCAGGGGCGGTGAAGCTTTCTTT
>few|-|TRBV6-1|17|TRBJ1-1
CASSEVQVAGTNTEAFF
TGTGCCAGCAGTGAAGTCCAAGTGGCAGGGACAAACACTGAAGCTTTCTTT
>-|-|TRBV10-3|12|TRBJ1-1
CAISESGAEAFF
TGTGCCATCAGTGAGTCCGGGGCTGAAGCTTTCTTT
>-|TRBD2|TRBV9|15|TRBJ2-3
CASSTGTSGEDTQYF
TGTGCCAGCAGCACTGGGACTAGCGGGGAAGATACGCAGTATTTT
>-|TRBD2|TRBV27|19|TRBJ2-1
CASSLSGGTSGTLSYEQFF
TGTGCCAGCAGTTTATCAGGTGGGACTAGCGGTACTCTATCCTATGAGCAGTTCTTC
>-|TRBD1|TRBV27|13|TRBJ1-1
CASRGQGNTEAFF
TGTGCCAGCAGAGGACAGGGGAACACTGAAGCTTTCTTT
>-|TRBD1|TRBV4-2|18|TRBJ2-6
CASSQVLDRAAGANVLTF
TGTGCCAGCAGCCAGGTCCTCGACAGGGCGGCTGGGGCCAACGTCCTGACTTTC
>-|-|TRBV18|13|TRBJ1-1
CASSPTGNTEAFF
TGTGCCAGCTCTCCGACAGGGAACACTGAAGCTTTCTTT
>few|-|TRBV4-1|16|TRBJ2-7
CASSPYGTRGTYEQYF
TGCGCCAGCAGCCCCTACGGCACTAGGGGGACGTACGAGCAGTACTTC
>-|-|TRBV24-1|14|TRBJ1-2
CATSDFGQNYGYTF
TGTGCCACCAGTGATTTCGGACAGAACTATGGCTACACCTTC
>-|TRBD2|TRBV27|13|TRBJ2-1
CASSLLAGNEQFF
TGTGCCAGCAGTTTACTAGCGGGGAATGAGCAGTTCTTC
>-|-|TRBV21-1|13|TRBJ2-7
CASSGAVRYEQYF
TGTGCCAGCAGTGGGGCCGTCCGGTACGAGCAGTACTTC
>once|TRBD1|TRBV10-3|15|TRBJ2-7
CAISGSGTGEGEQYF
TGTGCCATCAGTGGATCCGGGACAGGGGAAGGCGAGCAGTACTTC
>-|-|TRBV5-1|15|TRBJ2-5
CASSLEGHLQETQYF
TGCGCCAGCAGCTTGGAGGGACATCTACAAGAGACCCAGTACTTC
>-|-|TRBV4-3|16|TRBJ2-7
CASSQEYAGRTYEQYF
TGCGCCAGCAGCCAAGAGTATGCCGGCAGGACCTACGAGCAGTACTTC
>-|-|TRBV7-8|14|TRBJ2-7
CASSFGPGGGEQYF
-
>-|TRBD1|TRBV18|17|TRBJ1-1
CASSPRVMGTGGPEAFF
TGTGCCAGCTCACCACGGGTCATGGGGACAGGGGGCCCTGAAGCTTTCTTT
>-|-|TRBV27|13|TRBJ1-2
CASRGGENYGYTF
TGTGCCAGCAGAGGGGGAGAGAACTATGGCTACACCTTC
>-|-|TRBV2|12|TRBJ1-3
CASRAGRNTIYF
TGTGCCAGCAGAGCAGGGCGAAACACCATATATTTT
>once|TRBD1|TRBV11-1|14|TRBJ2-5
CASSPRTGKETQYF
TGTGCCAGCAGCCCCCGGACAGGAAAAGAGACCCAGTACTTC
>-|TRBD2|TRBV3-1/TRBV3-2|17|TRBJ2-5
CASSQDKASGSLETQYF
TGTGCCAGCAGCCAAGATAAGGCTAGCGGGAGTCTAGAGACCCAGTACTTC
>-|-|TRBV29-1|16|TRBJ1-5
CSVLSEEPQEGQPQHF
TGCAGCGTTCTCTCGGAGGAGCCCCAGGAGGGTCAGCCCCAGCATTTT
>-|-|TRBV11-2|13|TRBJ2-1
CASSDTYYNEQFF
TGTGCCAGCAGCGACACCTACTACAATGAGCAGTTCTTC
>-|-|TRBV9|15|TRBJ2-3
CASSVEPQGPDTQYF
TGTGCCAGCAGCGTAGAGCCCCAGGGGCCAGATACGCAGTATTTT
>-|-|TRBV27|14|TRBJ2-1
CASNGLSSYNEQFF
TGTGCCAGCAACGGACTGAGCTCCTACAATGAGCAGTTCTTC
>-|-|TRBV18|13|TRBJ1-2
CASSLSQDYGYTF
TGTGCCAGCTCACTGTCCCAGGACTATGGCTACACCTTC
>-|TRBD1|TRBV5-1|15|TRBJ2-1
CASSLWTGGTDEQFF
TGCGCCAGCAGCCTCTGGACAGGGGGTACGGATGAGCAGTTCTTC
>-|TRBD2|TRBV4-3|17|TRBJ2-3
CASSQDLAGYPTDTQYF
TGCGCCAGCAGCCAAGATTTAGCGGGGTACCCAACAGATACGCAGTATTTT
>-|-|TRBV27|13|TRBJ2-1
CASSPAPRETEFF
TGTGCCAGCAGTCCCGCACCCCGGGAGACTGAGTTCTTC
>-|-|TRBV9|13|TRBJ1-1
CASSVLLNTEAFF
TGTGCCAGCAGCGTCCTACTCAACACTGAAGCTTTCTTT
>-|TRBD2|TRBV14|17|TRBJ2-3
CASSQSTPAGGTDTQYF
TGTGCCAGCAGCCAGTCAACCCCAGCGGGAGGCACAGATACGCAGTATTTT
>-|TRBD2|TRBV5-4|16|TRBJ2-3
CASSLLSGGGTDTQYF
TGTGCCAGCAGCTTGCTCAGCGGGGGGGGAACAGATACGCAGTATTTT
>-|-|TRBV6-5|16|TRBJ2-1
CASSYRGGVGYNEQFF
TGTGCCAGCAGTTATAGGGGAGGAGTGGGGTACAATGAGCAGTTCTTC
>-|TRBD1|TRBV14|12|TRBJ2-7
CASSRTGFEQYF
TGTGCCAGCAGCCGGACAGGGTTCGAGCAGTACTTC
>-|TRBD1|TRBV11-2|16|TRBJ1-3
CASSFTGTASGNTIYF
TGTGCCAGCAGCTTCACCGGGACAGCCTCTGGAAACACCATATATTTT
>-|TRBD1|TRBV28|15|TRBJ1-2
CASSPEDRGRYGYTF
TGTGCCAGCAGTCCGGAGGACAGGGGGAGGTATGGCTACACCTTC
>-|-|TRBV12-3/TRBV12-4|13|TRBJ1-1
CASTTGHYTEAFF
TGTGCCAGCACCACGGGTCATTACACTGAAGCTTTCTTT
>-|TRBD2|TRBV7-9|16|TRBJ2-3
CASSRSSGGSTDTQYF
TGTGCCAGCAGCCGATCTAGCGGGGGGAGCACAGATACGCAGTATTTT
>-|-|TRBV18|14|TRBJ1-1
CASSPPSRGGEAFF
TGTGCCAGCTCACCACCAAGCAGGGGCGGTGAAGCTTTCTTT
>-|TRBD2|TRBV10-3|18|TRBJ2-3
CAISESLGLAGGTDTQYF
TGTGCCATCAGTGAGTCCTTGGGACTAGCGGGAGGCACAGATACGCAGTATTTT
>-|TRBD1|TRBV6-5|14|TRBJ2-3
CASSSDRGLDTQYF
TGTGCCAGCAGTTCGGACAGGGGGCTGGATACGCAGTATTTT
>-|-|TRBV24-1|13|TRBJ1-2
CATSDWPDYGYTF
TGTGCCACCAGTGATTGGCCAGACTATGGCTACACCTTC
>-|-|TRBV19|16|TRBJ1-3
CASSTTWGRGRNTIYF
TGTGCCAGTAGTACCACTTGGGGGCGAGGAAGAAACACCATATATTTT